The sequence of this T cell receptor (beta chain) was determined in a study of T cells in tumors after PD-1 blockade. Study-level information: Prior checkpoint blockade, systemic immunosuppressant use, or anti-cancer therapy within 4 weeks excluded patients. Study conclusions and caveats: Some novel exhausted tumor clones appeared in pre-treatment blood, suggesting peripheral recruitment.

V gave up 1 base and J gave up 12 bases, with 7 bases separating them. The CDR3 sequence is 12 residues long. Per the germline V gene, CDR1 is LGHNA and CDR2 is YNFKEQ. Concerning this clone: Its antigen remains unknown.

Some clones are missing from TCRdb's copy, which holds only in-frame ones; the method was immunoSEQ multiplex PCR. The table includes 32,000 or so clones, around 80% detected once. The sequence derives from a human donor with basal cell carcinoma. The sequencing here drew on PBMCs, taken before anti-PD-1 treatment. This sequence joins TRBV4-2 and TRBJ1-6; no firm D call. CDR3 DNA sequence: TGTGCCAGCAGCCAAGTGCGGAAACCCCTCCACTTT. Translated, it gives CASSQVRKPLHF.